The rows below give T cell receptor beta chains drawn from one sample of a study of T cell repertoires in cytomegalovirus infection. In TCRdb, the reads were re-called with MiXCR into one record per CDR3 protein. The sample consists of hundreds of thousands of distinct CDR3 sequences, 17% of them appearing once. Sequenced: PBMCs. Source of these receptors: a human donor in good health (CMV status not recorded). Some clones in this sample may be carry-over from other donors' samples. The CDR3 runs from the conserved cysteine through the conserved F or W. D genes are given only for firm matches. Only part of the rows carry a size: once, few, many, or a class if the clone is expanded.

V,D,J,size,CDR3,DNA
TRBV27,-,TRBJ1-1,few,CASSPLLRVLTDTEAFF,TGTGCCAGCAGTCCCCTGCTCCGGGTCCTAACGGACACTGAAGCTTTCTTT
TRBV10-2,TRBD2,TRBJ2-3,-,CASSQPENRGGSTDTQYF,TGCGCCAGCAGCCAGCCTGAAAATCGGGGGGGGTCAACAGATACGCAGTATTTT
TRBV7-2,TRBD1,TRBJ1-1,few,CASSFQGAGFAEAFF,TGTGCCAGCAGCTTCCAGGGGGCGGGGTTCGCTGAAGCTTTCTTT
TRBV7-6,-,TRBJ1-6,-,CASSLAQSSYNSPLHF,TGTGCCAGCAGCTTAGCACAGAGCTCCTATAATTCACCCCTCCACTTT
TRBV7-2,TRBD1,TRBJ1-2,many,CASSRYDRAAWGYTF,TGTGCCAGCAGCAGATACGACAGGGCAGCATGGGGCTACACCTTC
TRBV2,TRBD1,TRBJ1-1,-,CASTPGTGGLNTEAFF,TGTGCCAGCACCCCAGGGACAGGGGGACTGAACACTGAAGCTTTCTTT
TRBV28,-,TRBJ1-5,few,CASSLYPGPPNQPQHF,TGTGCCAGCAGTTTATACCCTGGACCGCCGAATCAGCCCCAGCATTTT
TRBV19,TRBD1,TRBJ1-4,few,CASSTGTGAWATNEKLFF,TGTGCCAGTAGTACCGGGACAGGGGCTTGGGCAACTAATGAAAAACTGTTTTTT
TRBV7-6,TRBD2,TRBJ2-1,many,CASSLEAGGPDNEQFF,TGTGCCAGCAGCTTAGAGGCGGGGGGACCAGACAATGAGCAGTTCTTC
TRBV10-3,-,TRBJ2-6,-,CAISTSSGANVLTF,TGTGCCATCAGTACTTCCTCTGGGGCCAACGTCCTGACTTTC
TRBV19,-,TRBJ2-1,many,CASSTIQTGTYYNEQFF,TGTGCCAGTAGTACCATTCAAACCGGGACATACTACAATGAGCAGTTCTTC
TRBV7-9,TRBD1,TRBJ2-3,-,CASSKGQGPSPGTDTQYF,TGTGCCAGCAGCAAGGGACAGGGGCCCAGTCCAGGCACAGATACGCAGTATTTT
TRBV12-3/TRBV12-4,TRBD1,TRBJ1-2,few,CASSRWDSQANYGYTF,TGTGCCAGCAGTCGATGGGACAGCCAAGCTAACTATGGCTACACCTTC
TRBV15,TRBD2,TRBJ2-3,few,CATSRGTSAAFVDTQYF,TGTGCCACCAGCAGAGGGACTAGCGCGGCCTTTGTAGATACGCAGTATTTT
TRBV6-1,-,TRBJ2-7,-,CATRTPIRGYEQYF,TGTGCCACCAGGACCCCGATCCGGGGCTACGAGCAGTACTTC
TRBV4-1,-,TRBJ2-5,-,CASSQVVKFTQYF,TGCGCCAGCAGCCAAGTGGTTAAGTTTACCCAGTACTTC
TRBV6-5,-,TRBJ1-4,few,CASSYPAGALPRVNEKLFF,TGTGCCAGCAGTTACCCGGCAGGGGCCCTACCTCGGGTTAATGAAAAACTGTTTTTT
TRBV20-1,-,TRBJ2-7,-,CSATRQVSYEQYF,TGCAGTGCTACCCGACAGGTATCCTACGAGCAGTACTTC
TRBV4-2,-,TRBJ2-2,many,CASTRGSSTGELFF,TGTGCCAGCACCCGTGGAAGTAGCACCGGGGAGCTGTTTTTT
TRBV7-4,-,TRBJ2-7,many,CASSLGRVYEQYF,TGTGCCAGCAGCTTGGGACGGGTCTACGAGCAGTACTTC
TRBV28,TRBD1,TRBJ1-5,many,CASSLGTGWSNQPQHF,TGTGCCAGCAGTTTAGGGACAGGTTGGAGCAATCAGCCCCAGCATTTT
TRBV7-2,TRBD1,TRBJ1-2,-,CASNSPWDSGYGYTF,TGTGCCAGCAACTCACCTTGGGACAGCGGCTATGGCTACACCTTC
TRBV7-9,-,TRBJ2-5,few,CASNNHLGPETQYF,TGTGCCAGCAACAATCATTTGGGACCGGAGACCCAGTACTTC
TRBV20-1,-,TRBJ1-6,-,CSAFMGPSSYNSPLHF,TGCAGTGCCTTTATGGGTCCGAGCTCCTATAATTCACCCCTCCACTTT
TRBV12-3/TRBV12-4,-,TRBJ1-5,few,CASTIGSVSQPQHF,TGTGCCAGCACCATCGGATCGGTGAGTCAGCCCCAGCATTTT
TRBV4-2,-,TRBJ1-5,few,CASSQDLASNQPQHF,TGTGCCAGCAGCCAAGATTTAGCTAGCAATCAGCCCCAGCATTTT
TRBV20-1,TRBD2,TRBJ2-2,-,CSARDIGGAVGELFF,TGCAGTGCTAGAGATATCGGGGGGGCCGTCGGGGAGCTGTTTTTT
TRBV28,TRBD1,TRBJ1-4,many,CASSVRGGLNEKLFF,TGTGCCAGCAGTGTCAGGGGGGGCCTTAATGAAAAACTGTTTTTT
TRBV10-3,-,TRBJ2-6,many,CAISESQQGTLSGANVLTF,TGTGCCATCAGTGAGTCGCAGCAGGGGACCCTCTCTGGGGCCAACGTCCTGACTTTC
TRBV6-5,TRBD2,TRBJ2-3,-,CASRRSGGSTDTQYF,TGTGCCAGCAGACGTAGCGGGGGCAGCACAGATACGCAGTATTTT
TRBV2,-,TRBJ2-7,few,CASSEMGGGDEQYF,TGTGCCAGCAGTGAAATGGGGGGCGGCGACGAGCAGTACTTC
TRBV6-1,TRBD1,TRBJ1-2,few,CASSEMRQGHGYTF,TGTGCCAGCAGTGAGATGCGACAGGGACATGGCTACACCTTC
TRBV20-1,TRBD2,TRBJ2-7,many,CSARELAGGLYEQYF,TGCAGTGCTAGAGAGCTAGCGGGGGGTCTCTACGAGCAGTACTTC
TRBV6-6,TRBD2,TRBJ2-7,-,CASRQGLASYEQYF,TGTGCCAGTCGACAGGGACTAGCGAGCTACGAGCAGTACTTC
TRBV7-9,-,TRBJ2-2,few,CASSLLQGQNTGELFF,TGTGCCAGCAGCCTACTCCAGGGACAGAACACCGGGGAGCTGTTTTTT
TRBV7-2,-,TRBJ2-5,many,CASSLVGGAETQYF,TGTGCCAGCAGCTTAGTCGGAGGCGCAGAGACCCAGTACTTC
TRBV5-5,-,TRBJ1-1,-,CASSLRGNGNTEAFF,TGTGCCAGCAGCTTGAGGGGGAACGGGAACACTGAAGCTTTCTTT
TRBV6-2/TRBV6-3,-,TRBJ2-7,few,CASSSMDYEQYF,TGTGCCAGCAGTTCCATGGACTACGAGCAGTACTTC